This T cell receptor beta chain was observed in a study of cytomegalovirus exposure and HLA in healthy donors (TCRdb year 2017). Regarding the research as a whole: An earlier analysis of some 620 of the donors reported 276 Gb of sequence data and around 100 million unique TCR beta sequences obtained from approximately 180 million T cells. In a later genetic analysis, genome-wide SNP genotypes for about 65% of the 666 donors were used, and that subset was treated as a discovery cohort. The study aimed to test whether cataloging public T cell receptors could reveal signatures of past pathogen exposure. Because of strong linkage in the cohort, roughly five DR-DQ haplotypes were treated as single units for association and clustering. All discovery cohort repertoires had been generated on a single sequencing platform. HLA typing included class I and class II loci at four-digit resolution. To predict cytomegalovirus infection status, the study combined high-throughput TCR immunosequencing, statistical association of individual TCRs with disease status, and machine learning. Rather than drawing on any new phenotypic data, the later analysis identified candidate immune exposures from TCR beta sequences and the way those sequences occurred across donors. Along with the roughly 670-subject first cohort, a separate validation cohort of over a hundred different subjects was used. Typing coverage varied by locus: roughly 629-630 donors for A, B, C, DRB1 and DQB1; approximately 500 for DQA1; about 570 for DPA1; approximately 450 for DPB1. Among 398 genotyped donors of the cohort, an average of about 220,000 unique TCR beta nucleotide sequences was sequenced per donor, of which about 20% were non-productive. The genetic ancestry cluster associated with self-reported Caucasian donors included 80% to 90% of the approximately 400 genotyped donors. Alongside the repertoire data, information on donor age, sex, ethnicity and CMV serostatus was compiled. An early release that covered some 640 HLA-typed donors contained approximately 300 gigabases of sequencing data and around 85 million unique TCR sequences. The study profiled the T cell repertoires of hundreds of subjects by immunosequencing and related them to cytomegalovirus serostatus. A later analysis re-examined previously published TCR beta repertoires from 600 to 700 donors and added high-resolution HLA genotyping to investigate patterns of TCR occurrence. An earlier analysis of 500 to 650 of the donors applied high-throughput TCR beta sequencing to assess whether each TCR beta V gene segment acted as functional or pseudogenic. What the work shows at the level of the full study, not this receptor alone: Roughly uniform sequencing depth across donors was assumed in presence/absence analyses, although this assumption may not hold. The study listed approximately 150 TCR beta chains as associated with cytomegalovirus. According to a later analysis, TCR association rates differed among HLA loci, with DRB1 alleles showing the most associated TCRs and HLA-C alleles showing the fewest. A cluster of highly shared sequence variants was judged likely to be a technical artifact of the sequencing pipeline. A further reported finding was that TCR beta sequences accurately predicted the HLA-A and HLA-B alleles for most subjects in the first cohort. This cohort had only TCR beta chains sequenced, and the lack of alpha or paired-chain data limited which features could be detected. In a later analysis, several top co-occurrence clusters were reported to appear linked to parvovirus B19, influenza, CMV and Epstein-Barr virus. According to a later analysis, most CMV-associated TCR beta chains appeared to be HLA-restricted, and the HLA associations seemed to be driven largely by CMV exposure. In vitro tests confirmed that a few of the cytomegalovirus-associated TCR beta chains recognize cytomegalovirus antigens. In a later analysis, 16,951 TCR beta sequences were associated with specific HLA alleles at a false discovery rate of 0.05. An association between a missense DCLRE1C variant and V-gene and J-gene trimming of TCR beta chains was found in a later genetic analysis and replicated in an independent cohort. Most TCR sequences were seen in very few donors, while some public TCRs were found in many individuals. Because HLA typing was missing for some donors at each locus, association tests included only the typed subset. In an earlier analysis of 450 to 750 of the donors, most TCR beta V segments appeared in productive rearrangements about 87% or about 30% of the time, broadly matching IMGT annotations. In a later analysis, HLA-associated TCR beta chains showed more clonal expansion and lower generation probabilities than non-associated chains that were equally common. Cytomegalovirus status was reported to be diagnosed by the classifier with high specificity and sensitivity in both the original and validation cohorts. Because the 87-base-pair reads could not distinguish some IMGT-functional V segments, including TRBV6-2 and TRBV6-3, those segments were excluded. Linkage disequilibrium might explain the correlated functional status among segregating V segments, but an unknown experimental factor could not be excluded. The only immune exposure information available for the cohort was CMV serostatus. According to the authors, the approach could potentially be generalized to other disease states and immunological phenotypes. In a later genetic analysis, fewer N-insertions in productive TCRs were reported among donors in an Asian-associated ancestry cluster than the roughly 700-donor mean. When HLA alleles, especially DR and DQ, strongly co-occurred, attributing TCR associations to individual alleles was difficult. Because counts were too low, some 17 rarely observed V segments, including chromosome 9 orphons, were excluded from the earlier analysis of 587 of the donors.

The receptor library was made with the immunoSEQ multiplex PCR assay. For the multiplex PCR, a mixture combining 60 forward primers for TCR Vbeta segments and 13 reverse primers for TCR Jbeta segments was used. The CDR3 region of rearranged TCR beta genes was amplified from genomic DNA with a multiplex PCR assay. Amplified TCR beta libraries were sequenced as 87-base-pair reads on the Illumina HiSeq System. The published analysis was carried out like this. In a later analysis, tens of millions of unique TCR beta chains were counted across the approximately 640 repertoires, and approximately 11 million of these chains were shared by at least two donors. Raw reads were error-corrected and collapsed into unique sequences with a nearest-neighbor algorithm that merged closely related sequences to remove PCR and sequencing errors. To assign V, D and J gene segments, CDR3 sequences were aligned to IMGT reference sequences. Each retained sequence needed at least a six-nucleotide match to both a V gene segment and a J gene segment. A rearrangement was called productive if the CDR3 had no stop codons and remained in frame with V and J, and every other rearrangement was called non-productive. Following IMGT convention, CDR3 was defined as the stretch from the second conserved V-encoded cysteine to the conserved J-encoded phenylalanine. Sequences without an unambiguous match to a single V gene segment were excluded from the earlier analysis of a few hundred of the donors. An earlier analysis of a few hundred of the donors classified V segments as functional when productive rearrangements were above 56.7% and as segregating when the standard deviation between donors was above 5%. A statistical classification framework was built to diagnose cytomegalovirus status from the catalog of TCR beta chain sequences. In a later analysis, TCR nucleotide sequences were compared against IMGT/GENE-DB human TR gene sequences so that V and J genes could be assigned. In a later analysis, CDR3 sequences and most-parsimonious VDJ recombination scenarios were assigned using the TCRdist pipeline. In a later analysis, each TCR beta chain was defined by its CDR3 amino acid sequence together with its V-gene family, and reads without a unique V-gene family were excluded. To address suspected cross-contamination and a sequencing artifact, a later analysis removed around 600 highly shared, low-generation-probability nucleotide sequences. In a later analysis, a clonal expansion index was calculated for each public chain from normalized within-repertoire ranks of inferred template counts. Generation probabilities in a later analysis came from a VDJ recombination model fitted to out-of-frame rearrangements, and those results were checked against IGoR. In a later analysis, TCR-TCR, TCR-HLA and TCR-CMV co-occurrence was scored with hypergeometric tests, and a repertoire-size bias correction was applied to TCR pairs. False discovery rates were estimated in a later analysis by permuting HLA or CMV assignments 20 times. In a later analysis, co-occurring TCRs were grouped using DBSCAN, with TCRdist sequence similarity added in when clustering inside HLA-allele-positive subsets. Repertoires with fewer than 30,000 or more than 120,000 public chains were left out of co-occurrence clustering, as were a few repertoires with anomalous nucleotide sharing. Drawn from immuneACCESS, this table holds only the in-frame rearrangements with V and J called that TCRdb kept. Clones are partly lost; checked studies trace under half to an unresolved V gene and leave the rest unexplained. V, J and clone size were drawn from that table, and D and trimming were deduced from the DNA. The sample contains about 190,000 clones, around 80% of them found a single time. The top ten constitute 0.95% to 1.5% of the sample.

From the germline V gene (reference sequence), CDR1 is LNHDA and CDR2 is SQIVND. From the cysteine through the phenylalanine, the CDR3 covers 13 amino acids. Only the CDR3 DNA is retained, 39 bases long and in frame from the first base. At the junction V is shortened by 7 bases and J by 6 bases, with 15 bases in between. In total, fewer than 750 healthy bone marrow donors made up the cohort. All cohort members were sampled while nominally healthy, although unrecorded immune exposures were likely present. The donor tested CMV seronegative, placing the donor among the 352 seronegative members of the cohort. Each donor provided a peripheral blood sample, and peripheral blood mononuclear cells were used for TCR beta sequencing. Genomic DNA extraction from the blood cell samples was performed with the Qiagen DNeasy Blood Extraction Kit. With respect to this clone: The antigen it binds to is not known. There are no base qualities to consult, and no much larger clone falls within one base.

Recombination connected TRBV19 to TRBJ1-1; the D gene is possibly TRBD1, with 5 bases matching. The TCR originated in a boy aged 2 to 9 in good health and CMV-seronegative. Sample: PBMCs. The CDR3 has the sequence CASMKAGWAEAFF. The sequenced DNA: TGTGCCAGTATGAAAGCAGGGTGGGCTGAAGCTTTCTTT.